This entry lists 22 T cell receptor beta chains sequenced from one sample in a study of blood T cell repertoires in COVID-19. The repertoire was sequenced with immunoSEQ multiplex PCR; TCRdb's copy has only in-frame clones and lacks some. Of about 15,000 clones in the sample, around 73% were seen once. The sequenced material came from peripheral blood. All receptors come from a human donor in a cohort sampled during active COVID-19.

The chain recombines TRBV29-1 with TRBJ2-3; 12 bases match TRBD2. The CDR3 extends over 13 amino acids. Per the germline V gene, CDR1 is SQVTM and CDR2 is ANQGSEA. Trimming at V came to 6 bases and at J to 7 bases, leaving 5 bases not matched to a gene. The CDR3 nucleotides read TGCAGCGTAGTACTAGCGGGAGGAAATACGCAGTATTTT. As protein: CSVVLAGGNTQYF.

Only a few counts were recorded for this clone. V usage is TRBV21-1 and J usage is TRBJ2-7; the D call of TRBD2 is as the table states it, not checked on the DNA. TRBV21-1 is designated a pseudogene. This CDR3 region has 18 residues. CDR3 coding DNA: TGTGCCAGCAGCAAAGTGGACTTAAGACTAGTTCGTTCCTACGAGCAGTACTTC. Amino acid sequence: CASSKVDLRLVRSYEQYF.

The V call is TRBV28, the J call TRBJ2-2; TRBD2 aligns across 13 bases. CDR1 and CDR2 (germline): MDHEN, SYDVKM. Germline trimming cut 2 bases from V and 0 bases from J; bases unmatched to any gene: 0. The CDR3 is 17 residues long. The CDR3 sequence is CASSLTSGRANTGELFF. CDR3 DNA sequence: TGTGCCAGCAGTTTAACTAGCGGGAGGGCGAACACCGGGGAGCTGTTTTTT.

The V and J genes are TRBV19 and TRBJ1-3, with TRBD1 as a possible D gene (5 bases). Trimming shortened V by 5 bases and J by 0 bases, and 11 bases separated the two germline ends. From germline, CDR1 is LNHDA and CDR2 SQIVND (reference sequence). The CDR3 is 15 residues long. The CDR3 bases are TGTGCCAGTAGTCTGAAAGACAGCTCTGGAAACACCATATATTTT. Protein: CASSLKDSSGNTIYF. Based on the CDR3 plus reference TRBV19 and TRBJ1-3, the full variable domain is DGGITQSPKYLFRKEGQNVTLSCEQNLNHDAMYWYRQDPGQGLRLIYYSQIVNDFQKGDIAEGYSVSREKKESFPLTVTSAQKNPTAFYLCASSLKDSSGNTIYFGEGSWLTVV.

This chain links TRBV28 with TRBJ2-3; 9 bases line up with TRBD2. V lost 3 bases, J lost 11 bases, and 3 bases stayed unmatched. In germline, CDR1 is MDHEN, CDR2 SYDVKM. CDR3 length: 12 residues. The CDR3 protein is CASSLGLAGQYF. CDR3 nucleotides: TGTGCCAGCAGTTTGGGACTAGCAGGGCAGTATTTT.

The J gene is TRBJ2-7, the V gene TRBV19, with TRBD2 matching over 10 bases. Germline values: CDR1 LNHDA, CDR2 SQIVND (reference sequence). The CDR3 is 15 residues long. The ends lost 5 bases at V and 4 bases at J; junction bases unmatched: 8. The CDR3 spells CASSWASGSIYEQYF. CDR3 DNA sequence: TGTGCCAGTAGTTGGGCTAGCGGGAGTATATACGAGCAGTACTTC.

The chain combines TRBV29-1 with TRBJ2-3, with TRBD2 matching over 10 bases. This CDR3 is built from 16 residues. V lost 3 bases and J lost 6; bases outside the gene matches: 12. Germline assignment: CDR1 SQVTM and CDR2 ANQGSEA. The CDR3 sequence is CSVEKRTSGKGDTQYF. For the CDR3, the DNA is TGCAGCGTTGAGAAAAGGACTAGCGGTAAAGGGGATACGCAGTATTTT.

V usage is TRBV11-2 and J usage is TRBJ2-1; possibly TRBD1 for D (5 bases). V was shortened by 1 base and J by 4 bases, with 14 bases between the two germline ends. CDR1 and CDR2 from the germline V gene are SGHAT and FQNNGV. This CDR3 comprises 16 residues. The CDR3 bases are TGTGCCAGCAGCTTAGGCCTTAGGGGCCGGTACAATGAGCAGTTCTTC. Protein product: CASSLGLRGRYNEQFF.

The chain is built from TRBV7-2 and TRBJ2-7; 8 nucleotides align to TRBD2. CDR3 length: 15 residues. With V trimmed by 1 base and J by 7 bases, 9 bases remained unmatched. Per the germline V gene, CDR1 is SGHTA and CDR2 is FQGNSA. This CDR3 reads CASSLDHGGAREQYF. The DNA for the CDR3 is TGTGCCAGCAGCTTAGACCACGGGGGGGCGAGGGAGCAGTACTTC.

The chain carries TRBV9 and TRBJ2-7; TRBD1 matches 8 bases. Germline V gene lookup returns CDR1 SGDLS and CDR2 YYNGEE. With 6 bases clipped from V and 6 bases from J, the junction kept 11 bases outside the gene matches. CDR3 length equals 14 residues. The CDR3 nucleotides read TGTGCCAGCATCCAACAGGGGGGAGCGGGCGAGCAGTACTTC. It yields the protein CASIQQGGAGEQYF.

The chain employs TRBV19 and TRBJ1-1, with D possibly TRBD1 on 6 matching bases. CDR1 is LNHDA, CDR2 SQIVND, per germline (reference sequence). The V end lost 4 bases, the J end lost 1 base, and 10 bases lay between the germline ends. This CDR3 is built from 14 residues. As DNA, the CDR3 is TGTGCCAGTAGTAAACGGGGGGCGAACACTGAAGCTTTCTTT. Encoded protein: CASSKRGANTEAFF.

The rearrangement links TRBV28 to TRBJ1-4; TRBD1 might be the D (5 bases). V lost 5 bases and J 5 bases, leaving 18 bases between the germline ends. Germline CDR1 MDHEN, CDR2 SYDVKM. There are 16 residues in the CDR3. Here the CDR3 reads CASSPQATVPNEKLFF. CDR3 in DNA: TGTGCCAGCAGTCCACAGGCGACAGTCCCAAATGAAAAACTGTTTTTT. Complete variable domain (other parts from reference TRBV28 and TRBJ1-4): DVKVTQSSRYLVKRTGEKVFLECVQDMDHENMFWYRQDPGLGLRLIYFSYDVKMKEKGDIPEGYSVSREKKERFSLILESASTNQTSMYLCASSPQATVPNEKLFFGSGTQLSVL.

This clone was observed a single time. The rearrangement joins TRBV4-2 to TRBJ2-1, with a possible D match to TRBD2 (5 bases). CDR3 length equals 17 residues. Trimming removed 2 bases at V and 6 bases at J, with 20 bases between. Per the germline V gene, CDR1 is LGHNA and CDR2 is YNFKEQ. CDR3 residues: CASSQPQAEPYLNEQFF. Written as DNA, the CDR3 is TGTGCCAGCAGCCAACCCCAAGCGGAACCTTACCTCAATGAGCAGTTCTTC.

The chain is built from TRBV5-6 and TRBJ2-2, with a weak D call TRBD1 (5 bases). Germline CDR1 and CDR2: SGHDT and YYEEEE. CDR3 length: 15 residues. Trimming removed 4 bases from V and 0 bases from J, with 10 bases in between. The CDR3 spells CASSPGHANTGELFF. In nucleotides, the CDR3 is TGTGCCAGCAGCCCCGGACACGCGAACACCGGGGAGCTGTTTTTT.

This clone showed up just once. This sequence joins TRBV2 and TRBJ1-3, with D possibly being TRBD1 (5 bases). Trimming pared 7 bases from V and 0 bases from J, leaving 13 bases between. Germline CDR1 SNHLY, CDR2 FYNNEI. There are 15 residues in the CDR3. CDR3: CASTGEVSSGNTIYF. Here the CDR3 DNA reads TGTGCCAGCACGGGGGAGGTCAGCTCTGGAAACACCATATATTTT.

This clone was detected once. The chain has TRBV20-1 and TRBJ2-2; D may be TRBD2 (6 bases). Germline loops: CDR1 DFQATT, CDR2 SNEGSKA (reference sequence). The germline V and J ends were trimmed by 3 bases and 1 base, with 9 bases remaining between them. The CDR3 loop spans 14 amino acids. In DNA form, the CDR3 reads TGCAGTGCTAGTTTGGGACTGAACACCGGGGAGCTGTTTTTT. This sequence encodes CSASLGLNTGELFF.

V usage is TRBV5-6 and J usage is TRBJ2-3, with 8 bases identical to TRBD1. Germline trimming cut 5 bases from V and 5 bases from J; bases unmatched to any gene: 7. From germline, CDR1 is SGHDT and CDR2 YYEEEE. This CDR3 has 14 residues. CDR3 sequence: CASSPGQGGDTQYF. Here the CDR3 DNA reads TGTGCCAGCAGTCCCGGACAGGGCGGAGATACGCAGTATTTT. Combining the CDR3 with reference TRBV5-6 and TRBJ2-3 gives the whole variable domain DAGVTQSPTHLIKTRGQQVTLRCSPKSGHDTVSWYQQALGQGPQFIFQYYEEEERQRGNFPDRFSGHQFPNYSSELNVNALLLGDSALYLCASSPGQGGDTQYFGPGTRLTVL.

There are a few counts of this clone. V gene TRBV19 combines with J gene TRBJ2-5; 9 bases align to TRBD1. This CDR3 is built from 15 residues. CDR1 LNHDA and CDR2 SQIVND come from the germline V gene (reference sequence). V dropped 5 bases and J dropped 6; count of bases not matched to a gene: 10. The CDR3 spells CASSPNRQGGKTQYF. CDR3 nucleotides: TGTGCCAGTAGTCCGAATAGACAGGGGGGGAAGACCCAGTACTTC.

The V call is TRBV27, the J call TRBJ2-1; possibly TRBD2 for D (5 bases). The CDR3 length is 14 residues. Deletions cut 2 bases from V and 8 bases from J, with 13 bases between. In germline, CDR1 is MNHEY, CDR2 SMNVEV (reference sequence). CDR3 sequence reads: CASSLKRQRDEQFF. The CDR3 DNA reads TGTGCCAGCAGTTTAAAGCGGCAAAGGGATGAGCAGTTCTTC.

The chain recombines TRBV28 with TRBJ2-3; 7 bases align to TRBD2. V was clipped by 5 bases and J by 1 base; unmatched bases: 3. CDR1 is MDHEN, CDR2 SYDVKM, per germline. This CDR3 has 14 amino acids. For the CDR3, the DNA is TGTGCCAGCAGTCTAACTAGCGGCACAGATACGCAGTATTTT. This gives the protein CASSLTSGTDTQYF.

The rearrangement joins TRBV9 to TRBJ1-1, with TRBD1 matching 7 bases. This CDR3 has 12 amino acids. The germline CDR1 and CDR2 sequences are SGDLS and YYNGEE. V trimming: 0 bases; J trimming: 11 bases; junction bases outside the gene matches: 4. The CDR3 reads CASSVEGGLAFF. The CDR3 bases are TGTGCCAGCAGCGTAGAAGGGGGCCTGGCTTTCTTT.

The DNA of the CDR3 is TGTGCCATCAGTGACGGAGGGCTTTCCGAGCAGTACTTC. It specifies CAISDGGLSEQYF. The chain links TRBV10-3 to TRBJ2-7, with a possible D match to TRBD2 (6 bases). Looked up from germline, CDR1 is ENHRY and CDR2 is SYGVKD. V dropped 3 bases and J dropped 6 bases, with 12 bases sitting between them. CDR3 length: 13 residues.